This T cell receptor beta chain stems from a study of PD-1 blockade in classical Hodgkin lymphoma. Overall study results and limits: Baseline diversity was lower in partial responders and progressors than complete responders. Baseline TCR diversity was reportedly lower in newly diagnosed patients than healthy donors.

Clones were sequenced by immunoSEQ multiplex PCR, and TCRdb holds only the in-frame ones, with some missing. The sample carries roughly 100,000 clones, approximately 89% recorded once. CDR1 and CDR2 from the germline V gene are MNHEY and SVGAGI. Trimming removed 2 bases from V and 6 bases from J, with 18 bases in between. This CDR3 has 16 residues. Time point of the sample: cycle 4 day 1 (C4D1), after 6 weeks of nivolumab. Relapse was seen in all patients after autologous stem cell transplantation, and brentuximab vedotin exposure was variable. Classifying best responses yielded complete response, partial response or progressive disease. A note on this clone: The antigen remains undetermined.

Sequencing used peripheral blood mononuclear cells (PBMCs), obtained before the fourth cycle of nivolumab. The chain carries TRBV6-5 and TRBJ2-3; perhaps TRBD2 as D (6 bases). This TCR derives from a human donor with classical Hodgkin lymphoma. Here the CDR3 reads CASSYGSGLLTDTQYF. The CDR3, as DNA: TGTGCCAGCAGTTACGGTAGCGGACTCCTTACGGATACGCAGTATTTT.